The clone carrying this T cell receptor beta chain was seen a single time. This record comes from a study of blood T cell repertoires in COVID-19. Data came from immunoSEQ multiplex PCR; TCRdb stores just in-frame clones and leaves some out. The top ten clones hold 7.5% to 8.5% of a sample with about 160,000 clones, roughly 81% of them seen once. V gave up 6 bases and J gave up 0 bases, with 12 bases separating them. Looked up from germline, CDR1 is SGHRS and CDR2 is YFSETQ. The CDR3 loop spans 14 amino acids. Material: peripheral blood. This chain links TRBV5-1 with TRBJ1-1; D is possibly TRBD1 (6 bases). This clonotype was obtained from a woman aged 60 to 75 with COVID-19, enrolled during active disease. Here the CDR3 reads CASNKGQLNTEAFF. The DNA of the CDR3 is TGCGCCAGCAATAAGGGACAACTGAACACTGAAGCTTTCTTT.